This is a list of T cell receptor beta chains from one sample in a study of blood T cell repertoires in COVID-19. Libraries were prepared by immunoSEQ multiplex PCR; TCRdb keeps only in-frame clonotypes and omits some of them. The sample has about 170,000 clones, roughly 90% seen once. The sample taken for sequencing was PBMCs or T cells enriched from blood (not recorded which). The receptors shown here come from a woman aged 18 to 35 who had recovered from COVID-19. Each CDR3 is given with its conserved first and last residue. D genes are given only for firm matches. Rows may omit the clone size; those that give it use once, few, many or a size class.

d_call clone_size j_call v_call cdr3_nt cdr3_aa
NA NA TRBJ1-5 TRBV28 TGTGCCAGCAGGAATGGGGGGGGCGGTCAGCCCCAGCATTTT CASRNGGGGQPQHF
NA NA TRBJ2-3 TRBV7-3 TGTGCCAGCAGCTTAACGAATGGAGGTACGCAGTATTTT CASSLTNGGTQYF
NA NA TRBJ2-3 TRBV6-4 TGTGCCAGCAGGGGTCCTAGATTGATGTCAGATACGCAGTATTTT CASRGPRLMSDTQYF
TRBD2 NA TRBJ2-7 TRBV4-3 TGCGCCAGCAGCCAAGATAGCGGGGGCACGGGGGAGCAGTACTTC CASSQDSGGTGEQYF
NA NA TRBJ1-2 TRBV5-1 TGCGCCAGCAGGCATTCTTTGGTGAGGGGCTACACCTTC CASRHSLVRGYTF
NA NA TRBJ2-1 TRBV7-9 TGTGCCAGCAGCTTAGTCCAGGCCGGGGATGAGCAGTTCTTC CASSLVQAGDEQFF
TRBD2 NA TRBJ2-7 TRBV5-5 TGTGCCAGCAGCTTGACTAGCGGGAAACCGTACGAGCAGTACTTC CASSLTSGKPYEQYF
NA NA TRBJ2-3 TRBV29-1 TGCAGCGGATCTAGCGGAGGGGGGGGCACAGATACGCAGTATTTT CSGSSGGGGTDTQYF
NA NA TRBJ2-3 TRBV5-3 TGTGCCAGAAGCTTTGAATCGTACCGGGAAGATACGCAGTATTTT CARSFESYREDTQYF
NA NA TRBJ2-6 TRBV27 TGTGCCAGCAAAGCCAACTCTGGGGCCAACGTCCTGACTTTC CASKANSGANVLTF
NA NA TRBJ1-6 TRBV27 TGTGCCAGCAGTACAGCCCTGAGACCCCTCCACTTT CASSTALRPLHF
NA NA TRBJ1-5 TRBV6-4 TGTGCCAGCAGTGAATCCGACAGCCCCAATCAGCCCCAGCATTTT CASSESDSPNQPQHF
NA few TRBJ1-3 TRBV9 TGTGCCAGCAGCGTTGGACAGCTTTCTGGAAACACCATATATTTT CASSVGQLSGNTIYF
NA NA TRBJ2-3 TRBV29-1 TGCAGCGCCCGGTACACAGATACGCAGTATTTT CSARYTDTQYF
NA NA TRBJ1-3 TRBV6-4 TGTGCCAGCAGATCCAACTCTGGAAACACCATATATTTT CASRSNSGNTIYF
NA NA TRBJ1-2 TRBV5-4 TGTGCCAGCAGCTTGTTTTCGGGGGACGCGAGTGACTATGGCTACACCTTC CASSLFSGDASDYGYTF
NA NA TRBJ1-1 TRBV11-2 TGTGCCAGCAGCCGCGGCACTGAAGCTTTCTTT CASSRGTEAFF
NA NA TRBJ1-1 TRBV21-1 TGTGCCAGCAGCAAAGGACTGGGTATGTACACTGAAGCTTTCTTT CASSKGLGMYTEAFF
TRBD1 NA TRBJ1-6 TRBV30 TGTGCCTGGAGTGTATTCGGGACAGGGGGCTCAAGGCCAAATTCACCCCTCCACTTT CAWSVFGTGGSRPNSPLHF
TRBD2 NA TRBJ2-2 TRBV5-1 TGCGCCAGCAGCTTGACTGCGGGAGTGGGCACCGGGGAGCTGTTTTTT CASSLTAGVGTGELFF
TRBD1 NA TRBJ2-7 TRBV27 TGTGCCAGCAGAGTGCGGACAGGGCCTTCCTACGAGCAGTACTTC CASRVRTGPSYEQYF
TRBD1 NA TRBJ2-1 TRBV11-2 TGTGCCAGCAGCTTCCCCGGGACAGCCGCCAGCTCCTACAATGAGCAGTTCTTC CASSFPGTAASSYNEQFF
TRBD1 NA TRBJ1-4 TRBV29-1 TGCAGCGTCCGGACAGGCGATGAAAAACTGTTTTTT CSVRTGDEKLFF
TRBD2 NA TRBJ2-7 TRBV19 TGTGCCACCCAGTTTATGGGGGGGGACTCCTACGAGCAGTACTTC CATQFMGGDSYEQYF
NA NA TRBJ1-1 TRBV18 TGTGCCAGCTTCTCCCGGGCAGGGGTAATGAACACTGAAGCTTTCTTT CASFSRAGVMNTEAFF
NA NA TRBJ1-2 TRBV7-9 TGTGCCAGCAGCTCGGGGGTCTATGGCTACACCTTC CASSSGVYGYTF
TRBD2 NA TRBJ2-1 TRBV12-3/TRBV12-4 TGTGCCAGCAGTTTGAGCGGGGGGGAGTTCTTC CASSLSGGEFF
TRBD2 NA TRBJ2-7 TRBV14 TGTGCCAGCAGACTGAGCGGGAGCTCCTACGAGCAGTACTTC CASRLSGSSYEQYF
TRBD2 once TRBJ2-1 TRBV7-6 TGTGCCAGCAGCTTAGCGCTACCGGGGGGTAATGAGCAGTTCTTC CASSLALPGGNEQFF
NA NA TRBJ2-7 TRBV27 TGTGCCAGCAGCCAGACCGCCCGGCAGGGGACCTACGAGCAGTACTTC CASSQTARQGTYEQYF
NA NA TRBJ2-3 TRBV6-5 TGTGCCAGCAGTTGGAGCTTCAGCACAGATACGCAGTATTTT CASSWSFSTDTQYF
NA NA TRBJ1-3 TRBV28 TGTGCCAGCAGTTCTCCAGGGGCGCTCTCTGGAAACACCATATATTTT CASSSPGALSGNTIYF
NA NA TRBJ2-1 TRBV7-9 TGTGCCAGCAGCCCCCCCTCCGACAATGAGCAGTTCTTC CASSPPSDNEQFF
NA once TRBJ1-5 TRBV3-1/TRBV3-2 TGTGCCAGCAGCCAAGATCGAGTTCAGCCCCAGCATTTT CASSQDRVQPQHF
NA NA TRBJ2-1 TRBV4-1 TGCGCCAGCAGCCAGATCCCTACCTCTTATGAGCAGTTCTTC CASSQIPTSYEQFF
NA few TRBJ1-5 TRBV25-1 TGTGCCAGCAGTGACTCCCATGGAGGGTTCGGTCAGCCCCAGCATTTT CASSDSHGGFGQPQHF
NA NA TRBJ2-7 TRBV18 TGTGCCAGCTCACCAAGTGCGAGCTCCTACGAGCAGTACTTC CASSPSASSYEQYF
NA few TRBJ2-7 TRBV3-1/TRBV3-2 TGTGCCAGCAGCCCCCATTCCTACGAGCAGTACTTC CASSPHSYEQYF
NA NA TRBJ2-1 TRBV4-1 TGCGCCAGCAGCCAAGTTCCCGGGAGTCTAGACAATGAGCAGTTCTTC CASSQVPGSLDNEQFF
NA NA TRBJ1-1 TRBV18 TGTGCCAGCTCACCACCCCTCGCGGGGAACACTGAAGCTTTCTTT CASSPPLAGNTEAFF